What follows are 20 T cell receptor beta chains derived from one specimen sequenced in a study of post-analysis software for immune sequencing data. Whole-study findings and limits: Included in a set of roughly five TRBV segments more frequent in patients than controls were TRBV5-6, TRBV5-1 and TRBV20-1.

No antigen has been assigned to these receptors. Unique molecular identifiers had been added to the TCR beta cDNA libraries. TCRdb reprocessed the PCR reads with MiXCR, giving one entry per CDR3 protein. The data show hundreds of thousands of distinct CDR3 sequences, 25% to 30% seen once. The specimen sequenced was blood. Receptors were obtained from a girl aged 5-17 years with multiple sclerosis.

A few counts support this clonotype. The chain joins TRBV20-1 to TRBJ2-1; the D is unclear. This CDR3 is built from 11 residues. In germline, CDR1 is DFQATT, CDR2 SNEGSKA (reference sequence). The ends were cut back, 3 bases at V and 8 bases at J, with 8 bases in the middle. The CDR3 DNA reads TGCAGTGCTAGTGGGTCCGATGAGCAGTTCTTC. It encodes CSASGSDEQFF.

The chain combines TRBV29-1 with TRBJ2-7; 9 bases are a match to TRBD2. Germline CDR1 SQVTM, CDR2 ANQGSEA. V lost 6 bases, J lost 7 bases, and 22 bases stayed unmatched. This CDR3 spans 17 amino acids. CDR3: CSVEGREGHNLYNEQYF. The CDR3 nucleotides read TGCAGCGTGGAGGGGCGGGAGGGCCACAACTTATACAATGAGCAGTACTTC.

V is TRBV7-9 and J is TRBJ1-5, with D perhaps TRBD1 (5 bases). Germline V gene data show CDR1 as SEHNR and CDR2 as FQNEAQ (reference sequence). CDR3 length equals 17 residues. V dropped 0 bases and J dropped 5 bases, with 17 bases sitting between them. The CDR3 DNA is TGTGCCAGCAGCTTAGCGAGGGGCAGGGACGACGATCAGCCCCAGCATTTT. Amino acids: CASSLARGRDDDQPQHF. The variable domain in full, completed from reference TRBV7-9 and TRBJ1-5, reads DTGVSQNPRHKITKRGQNVTFRCDPISEHNRLYWYRQTLGQGPEFLTYFQNEAQLEKSRLLSDRFSAERPKGSFSTLEIQRTEQGDSAMYLCASSLARGRDDDQPQHFGDGTRLSIL.

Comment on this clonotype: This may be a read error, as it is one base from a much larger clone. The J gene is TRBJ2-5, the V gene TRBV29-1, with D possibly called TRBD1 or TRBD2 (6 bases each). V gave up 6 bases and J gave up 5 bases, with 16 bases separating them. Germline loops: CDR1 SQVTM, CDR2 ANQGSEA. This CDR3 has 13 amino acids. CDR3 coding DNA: TGCAGCGTCGGCACGGGGGCGTGGGAGACCCAGTACTTC. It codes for CSVGTGAWETQYF.

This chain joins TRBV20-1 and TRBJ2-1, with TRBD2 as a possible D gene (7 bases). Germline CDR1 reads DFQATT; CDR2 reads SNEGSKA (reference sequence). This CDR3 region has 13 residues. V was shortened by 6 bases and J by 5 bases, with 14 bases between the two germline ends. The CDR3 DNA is TGCAGTGCGGGGGGGCGAATTAACAATGAGCAGTTCTTC. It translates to CSAGGRINNEQFF.

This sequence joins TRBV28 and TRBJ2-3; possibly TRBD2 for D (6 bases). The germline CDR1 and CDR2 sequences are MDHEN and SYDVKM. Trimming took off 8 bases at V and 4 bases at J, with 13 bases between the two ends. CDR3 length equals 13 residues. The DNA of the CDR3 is TGTGCCAGCGGCGGGGCCTCTTCAGATACGCAGTATTTT. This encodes CASGGASSDTQYF.

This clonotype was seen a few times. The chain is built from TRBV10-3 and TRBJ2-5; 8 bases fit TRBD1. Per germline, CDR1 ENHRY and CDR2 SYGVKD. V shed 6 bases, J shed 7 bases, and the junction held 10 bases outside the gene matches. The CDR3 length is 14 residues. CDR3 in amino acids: CAIRADREDGTQYF. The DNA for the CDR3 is TGTGCCATCAGGGCGGACAGGGAGGATGGGACCCAGTACTTC.

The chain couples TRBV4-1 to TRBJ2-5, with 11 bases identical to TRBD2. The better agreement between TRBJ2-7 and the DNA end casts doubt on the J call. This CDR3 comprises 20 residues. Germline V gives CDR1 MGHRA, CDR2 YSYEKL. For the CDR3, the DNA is TGCGCCAGCAGCCAAGATCTCACCGGACTAGCGGGTGTAGAGACATACGAGCAGTACTTC. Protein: CASSQDLTGLAGVETYEQYF.

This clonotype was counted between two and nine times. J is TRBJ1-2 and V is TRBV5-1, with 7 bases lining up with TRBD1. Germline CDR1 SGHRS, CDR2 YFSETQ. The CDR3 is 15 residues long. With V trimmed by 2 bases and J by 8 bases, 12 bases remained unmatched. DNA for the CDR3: TGCGCCAGCAGCTTACAGGGAGAGACAGGGCGAGGCTACACCTTC. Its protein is CASSLQGETGRGYTF.

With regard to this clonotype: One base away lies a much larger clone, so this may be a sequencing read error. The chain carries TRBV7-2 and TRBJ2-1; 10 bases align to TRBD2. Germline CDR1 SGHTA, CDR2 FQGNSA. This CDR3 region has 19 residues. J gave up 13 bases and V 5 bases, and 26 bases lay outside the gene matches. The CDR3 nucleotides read TGTGCCAGCAGCAAAAAGGTGCCTAGCGGGAGCGGGGGAAGAGAGACCCAGTTCTTC. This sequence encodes CASSKKVPSGSGGRETQFF.

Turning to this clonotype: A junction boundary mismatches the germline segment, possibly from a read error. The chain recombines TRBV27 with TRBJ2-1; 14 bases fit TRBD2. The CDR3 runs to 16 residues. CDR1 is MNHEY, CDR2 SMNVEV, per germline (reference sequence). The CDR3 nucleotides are TGTGCCTGCAGTCCCGGGACTAGCGGGGGATACAATGAGCAGTTCTTC. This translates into CACSPGTSGGYNEQFF.

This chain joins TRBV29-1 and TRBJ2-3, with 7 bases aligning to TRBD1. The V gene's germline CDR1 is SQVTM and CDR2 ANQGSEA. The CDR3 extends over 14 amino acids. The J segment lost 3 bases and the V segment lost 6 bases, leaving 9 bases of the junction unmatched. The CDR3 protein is CSVTGAGATDTQYF. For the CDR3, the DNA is TGCAGCGTAACAGGGGCAGGGGCGACAGATACGCAGTATTTT.

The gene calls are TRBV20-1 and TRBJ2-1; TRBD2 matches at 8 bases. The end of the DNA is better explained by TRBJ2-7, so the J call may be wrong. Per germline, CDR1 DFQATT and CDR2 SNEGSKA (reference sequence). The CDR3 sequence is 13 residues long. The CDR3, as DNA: TGCGGAATACTAGCGGAAACCTACAATGAGCAGTACTTC. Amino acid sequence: CGILAETYNEQYF.

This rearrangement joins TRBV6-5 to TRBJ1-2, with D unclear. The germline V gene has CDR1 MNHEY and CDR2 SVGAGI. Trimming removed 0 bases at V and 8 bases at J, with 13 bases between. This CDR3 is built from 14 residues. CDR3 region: CASSYSEVSEGYTF. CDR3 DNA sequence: TGTGCCAGCAGTTACTCGGAGGTCTCCGAAGGCTACACCTTC.

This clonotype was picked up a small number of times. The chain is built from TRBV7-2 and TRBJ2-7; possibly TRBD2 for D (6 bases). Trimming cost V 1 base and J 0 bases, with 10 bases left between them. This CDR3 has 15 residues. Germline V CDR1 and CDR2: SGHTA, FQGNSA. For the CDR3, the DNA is TGTGCCAGCAGCTTAGGAGGCGGGACCTCCTACGAGCAGTACTTC. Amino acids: CASSLGGGTSYEQYF.

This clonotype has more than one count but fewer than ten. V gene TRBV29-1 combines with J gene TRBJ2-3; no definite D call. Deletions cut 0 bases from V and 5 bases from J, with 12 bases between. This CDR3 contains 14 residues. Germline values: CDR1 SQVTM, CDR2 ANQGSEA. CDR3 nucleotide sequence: TGCAGCGTTGAAGAACCGACCAAGCAAGATACGCAGTATTTT. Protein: CSVEEPTKQDTQYF.

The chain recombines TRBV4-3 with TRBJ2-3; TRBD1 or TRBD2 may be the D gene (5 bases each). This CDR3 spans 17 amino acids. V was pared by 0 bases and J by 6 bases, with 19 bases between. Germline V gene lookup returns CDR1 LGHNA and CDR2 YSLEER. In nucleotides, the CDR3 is TGCGCCAGCAGCCAAGAACCGGGGCCCCAGTTTGTGGATACGCAGTATTTT. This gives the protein CASSQEPGPQFVDTQYF.

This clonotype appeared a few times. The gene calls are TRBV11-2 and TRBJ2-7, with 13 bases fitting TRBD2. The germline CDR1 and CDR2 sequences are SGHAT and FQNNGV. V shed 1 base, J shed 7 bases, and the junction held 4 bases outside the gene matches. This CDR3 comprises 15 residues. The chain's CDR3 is CASSLAGTSGIEQYF. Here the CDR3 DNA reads TGTGCCAGCAGCTTAGCCGGGACTAGCGGGATTGAGCAGTACTTC.

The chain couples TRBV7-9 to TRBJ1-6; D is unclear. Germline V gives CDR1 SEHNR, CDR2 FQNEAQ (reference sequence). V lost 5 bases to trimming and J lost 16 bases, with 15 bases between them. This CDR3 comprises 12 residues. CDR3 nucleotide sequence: TGTGCCAGCAGCAACGCTCTCAAGCCTCTCCACTTT. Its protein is CASSNALKPLHF.

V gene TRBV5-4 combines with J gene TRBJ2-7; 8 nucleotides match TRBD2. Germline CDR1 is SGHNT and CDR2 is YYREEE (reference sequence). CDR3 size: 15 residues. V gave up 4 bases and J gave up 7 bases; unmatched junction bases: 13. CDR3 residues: CASSRASGLVKEQYF. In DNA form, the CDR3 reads TGTGCCAGCAGCCGGGCTTCGGGACTAGTTAAAGAGCAGTACTTC.